Each of the 2 T cell receptor beta chains below was sequenced from the same sample in a study of CD8 T cells in ankylosing spondylitis. Findings and limits, study-wide: Typical of ankylosing spondylitis blood, it appeared, was a TCR beta motif of fewer than 10 highly homologous variants.

TCRdb reanalysed the 5' RACE reads using MiXCR and keeps one entry per CDR3 protein. The sample comprises 200,000 to 250,000 distinct CDR3 sequences, about 7% of which are singletons, and 13% to 15% rests with the top ten. Which antigens these TCRs recognize remains unknown. The sequencing input was blood, either unsorted or a sorted T cell fraction (not recorded which). The origin of the receptors is a male donor with ankylosing spondylitis.

The table lists this clonotype with many counts. The rearrangement links TRBV6-5 to TRBJ1-1; tentatively, D is TRBD1 (5 bases). V lost 2 bases and J lost 0, with 10 bases in between. Germline CDR1 MNHEY, CDR2 SVGAGI. This CDR3 has 15 residues. CDR3 bases: TGTGCCAGCAGTTACGGGGCAGATATGAACACTGAAGCTTTCTTT. It specifies CASSYGADMNTEAFF.

This clonotype occurred many times. V gene TRBV12-3 or TRBV12-4 combines with J gene TRBJ2-5; TRBD1 matches at 7 bases. The V gene end was trimmed by 6 bases and the J gene end by 5 bases; junction bases not matched to a gene: 6. The CDR3 is 13 amino acids. The CDR3 DNA follows: TGTGCCAGCAGCGAGGGGGCCCCGGAGACCCAGTACTTC. It codes for CASSEGAPETQYF.